This T cell receptor (beta chain) came from a study of cytomegalovirus exposure and HLA in healthy donors. General study points: It was confirmed in vitro that a few of the CMV-associated chains were specific for CMV antigens. The investigators catalogued 150 to 200 TCR beta chains as cytomegalovirus-associated.

Concerning this clone: Its antigen is currently unknown.

PCR used 60 Vbeta primers and 13 Jbeta primers. Per the study methods: Approximately 87 million unique TCR beta chains, roughly 12 million shared, were counted in a later analysis. Using immunoSEQ multiplex PCR, the repertoire was profiled, and TCRdb retains in-frame clones only, with some absent. V, J and clone size derive from that table, while D and trimming were established from the DNA sequence. This repertoire comprises about 140,000 clones; its ten largest clones make up 2.2%. V shed 4 bases and J 6 bases; nucleotides not matched to a gene: 9. The CDR3 is made up of 16 amino acids. In germline, CDR1 is MNHNS, CDR2 SASEGT.

The rearrangement joins TRBV6-1 to TRBJ1-5; 10 nucleotides line up with TRBD1. This TCR was recovered from a woman aged 18-29 years in good health and CMV-seronegative. The sequenced sample was PBMCs. CDR3 residues: CASSVRRGQGSQPQHF. CDR3 nucleotides: TGTGCCAGCAGTGTCCGTAGGGGACAGGGGAGTCAGCCCCAGCATTTT.